The 29 T cell receptor beta chains in this list originate from one sample, sequenced in a study of blood T cell repertoires in COVID-19. Profiling relied on immunoSEQ multiplex PCR, and the TCRdb table lists in-frame clones only, not all of them. The sample has 140,000 to 150,000 clones, 84% seen once. The sequencing sample was made of peripheral blood. These receptors were collected from a human donor in a cohort sampled during active COVID-19.

The chain employs TRBV12-3 or TRBV12-4 and TRBJ1-4; possibly TRBD1 for D (5 bases). This CDR3 is 13 amino acids long. The CDR3 sequence is CGESGRVREKLFF. DNA for the CDR3: TGTGGTGAATCAGGGAGGGTGCGTGAAAAACTGTTTTTT.

The genes are TRBV29-1 and TRBJ2-1; 10 bases agree with TRBD2. V shed 7 bases, J shed 4 bases, and the junction held 4 bases outside the gene matches. Germline V gene data show CDR1 as SQVTM and CDR2 as ANQGSEA. CDR3 length: 13 residues. CDR3 sequence (DNA): TGCAGCGCCTCGGGACTAGCGTACAATGAGCAGTTCTTC. Translated: CSASGLAYNEQFF.

This chain joins TRBV7-9 and TRBJ2-2; 8 positions match TRBD2. This CDR3 is built from 15 residues. Germline V gene lookup returns CDR1 SEHNR and CDR2 FQNEAQ (reference sequence). Trimming cost V 8 bases and J 4 bases; bases outside gene matches: 9. The CDR3 sequence: CASLSGGGGTGELFF. The CDR3 DNA reads TGTGCCAGCTTGAGCGGGGGCGGGGGCACCGGGGAGCTGTTTTTT. Filled out from reference TRBV7-9 and TRBJ2-2, the complete variable domain reads DTGVSQNPRHKITKRGQNVTFRCDPISEHNRLYWYRQTLGQGPEFLTYFQNEAQLEKSRLLSDRFSAERPKGSFSTLEIQRTEQGDSAMYLCASLSGGGGTGELFFGEGSRLTVL.

V and J are TRBV7-8 and TRBJ1-2, with 7 bases identical to TRBD1. CDR3 length equals 17 residues. Germline CDR1 is SGHVS and CDR2 is FQNEAQ. Trimming at V came to 4 bases and at J to 5 bases, leaving 16 bases not matched to a gene. CDR3 region: CASSSGQDRRRGYGYTF. The CDR3 DNA follows: TGTGCCAGCAGCTCCGGACAGGACCGGCGCCGAGGTTATGGCTACACCTTC.

This sequence joins TRBV24-1 and TRBJ2-1; 10 nucleotides match TRBD2. The V gene's germline CDR1 is KGHDR and CDR2 SFDVKD. V shed 10 bases and J 6 bases; nucleotides not matched to a gene: 5. The CDR3 extends over 13 amino acids. Here the CDR3 reads CATSGGYSNEQFF. CDR3 bases: TGTGCCACTAGCGGGGGGTACTCCAATGAGCAGTTCTTC.

The chain uses TRBV6-2 or TRBV6-3 and TRBJ2-2; 9 bases fit TRBD1. The CDR3 totals 15 residues. Unmatched junction bases numbered 6, after V lost 5 bases and J lost 5 bases. Germline V gives CDR1 MNHEY, CDR2 SVGEGT. The CDR3 DNA is TGTGCCAGCAGTCAAGGGACAGGGTGGACCGGGGAGCTGTTTTTT. It is translated as CASSQGTGWTGELFF.

The chain has TRBV19 and TRBJ2-4, with 7 bases identical to TRBD1. The CDR3 contains 11 residues. Germline values: CDR1 LNHDA, CDR2 SQIVND (reference sequence). After removal of 6 bases from V and 7 bases from J, the junction contained 0 bases not matched to a gene. CDR3 in amino acids: CASRDRNIQYF. The CDR3 region has the DNA TGTGCCAGTAGGGACAGGAACATTCAGTACTTC.

This chain links TRBV5-3 with TRBJ2-7; 10 positions match TRBD1. TRBV5-3 is given ORF status, its function remaining uncertain. CDR3 length: 17 residues. Unmatched junction bases numbered 14, after V lost 4 bases and J lost 4 bases. The CDR3 here is CARSGWDRGTVTYEQYV. In nucleotides, the CDR3 is TGTGCCAGAAGCGGCTGGGACAGGGGCACAGTGACATACGAGCAGTACGTC.

The chain recombines TRBV11-3 with TRBJ2-1, with TRBD2 matching 10 bases. Germline V gene data show CDR1 as SGHNT and CDR2 as YENEEA. Trimming took 6 bases from V and 3 from J; bases not matched to a gene: 5. The CDR3 covers 15 residues. The CDR3 sequence: CASSYLAGVYNEQFF. The CDR3 coding sequence is TGTGCCAGCAGTTACCTAGCGGGAGTCTACAATGAGCAGTTCTTC.

The chain carries TRBV7-2 and TRBJ2-5, with 8 bases identical to TRBD2. The V segment lost 3 bases and the J segment 4 bases; nucleotides outside the gene matches: 4. Germline V gene data show CDR1 as SGHTA and CDR2 as FQGNSA. CDR3 length: 14 amino acids. As DNA, the CDR3 is TGTGCCAGCAGCTTCGGGGGGGCGGGAGAGACCCAGTACTTC. As protein: CASSFGGAGETQYF.

J is TRBJ1-5 and V is TRBV5-5; the D gene is possibly TRBD1 (5 bases). The length of the CDR3 is 15 residues. Trimming cost V 0 bases and J 3 bases, with 10 bases left between them. In germline, CDR1 is SGHKS, CDR2 YYEKEE (reference sequence). CDR3 amino acids: CASSLDSRVNQPQHF. CDR3 in DNA: TGTGCCAGCAGCTTGGACAGCAGGGTCAATCAGCCCCAGCATTTT.

The rearrangement links TRBV5-1 to TRBJ1-3, with D maybe TRBD1 (5 bases). This CDR3 has 18 amino acids. Germline CDR1 and CDR2: SGHRS and YFSETQ. The V end was cut by 0 bases, the J end by 0 bases, with 16 bases between. The CDR3 loop reads CASSLGATRDYSGNTIYF. The CDR3 bases are TGCGCCAGCAGCTTGGGGGCCACAAGGGACTACTCTGGAAACACCATATATTTT.

The chain joins TRBV14 to TRBJ1-2; the D is unclear. V was cut by 1 base and J by 8 bases, with 11 bases left in between. Germline V gives CDR1 SGHDN, CDR2 FVKESK. The CDR3 consists of 13 residues. CDR3 protein: CASSQGRTGGYTF. Written as DNA, the CDR3 is TGTGCCAGCAGCCAAGGACGGACGGGAGGCTACACCTTC.

J is TRBJ2-3 and V is TRBV19; 10 nucleotides agree with TRBD2. The trim removed 2 bases at V and 1 base at J, leaving 3 bases unmatched. The CDR3 runs 16 residues. Germline assignment: CDR1 LNHDA and CDR2 SQIVND (reference sequence). The CDR3 bases are TGTGCCAGTAGTATAAGCGGGAGGGCCGGCACAGATACGCAGTATTTT. This encodes CASSISGRAGTDTQYF.

The V call is TRBV4-3, the J call TRBJ1-1; D is undetermined. CDR3 size: 15 residues. The V gene lost 0 bases and the J gene lost 0 bases, with 8 bases spanning the gap. From germline, CDR1 is LGHNA and CDR2 YSLEER. CDR3 nucleotides: TGCGCCAGCAGCCAAGATGCGGGGATGAACACTGAAGCTTTCTTT. Its translation: CASSQDAGMNTEAFF.

The CDR3 DNA sequence: TGTGCCAGCAGCTTAGGCGGGACAGCTTTCTACGAGCAGTACTTC. Residues: CASSLGGTAFYEQYF. The genes are TRBV11-3 and TRBJ2-7; possibly TRBD1 for D (7 bases). Germline V lookup: CDR1 SGHNT, CDR2 YENEEA. This CDR3 has 15 amino acids. V dropped 1 base and J dropped 3 bases, with 13 bases sitting between them.

This clone has only a few counts. The chain links TRBV9 to TRBJ1-1, with a weak D call TRBD1 (5 bases). This CDR3 is 12 amino acids long. The germline V gene encodes CDR1 SGDLS and CDR2 YYNGEE. The V end was cut by 6 bases, the J end by 7 bases, with 13 bases between. This CDR3 is CASNGGYGEAFF. The CDR3, as DNA: TGTGCCAGCAACGGGGGGTATGGTGAAGCTTTCTTT.

The rearrangement links TRBV2 to TRBJ2-5, with 9 bases fitting TRBD1. The V gene end was trimmed by 7 bases and the J gene end by 4 bases; junction bases not matched to a gene: 13. In germline, CDR1 is SNHLY, CDR2 FYNNEI. CDR3 length: 16 residues. CDR3 region: CASTRGWDREIETQYF. The DNA for the CDR3 is TGTGCCAGCACTAGAGGGTGGGACAGGGAGATAGAGACCCAGTACTTC.

This clone has a single count. CDR3 coding DNA: TGTGCCAGCTCACCTTTGAGAGCGTCAGAATCTAACTATGGCTACACCTTC. It encodes CASSPLRASESNYGYTF. The V gene is TRBV18, the J gene TRBJ1-2; D gene unclear. This CDR3 is 17 amino acids long. The germline V gene has CDR1 KGHSH and CDR2 LQKENI. With 3 bases removed from V and 0 bases from J, the gap between germline ends came to 17 bases.

The chain uses TRBV24-1 and TRBJ2-5, with TRBD1 as a possible D gene (6 bases). V lost 4 bases, J lost 4 bases, and 12 bases lay in between. Per germline, CDR1 KGHDR and CDR2 SFDVKD. CDR3 length: 14 amino acids. CDR3 bases: TGTGCCACCAGTGACGCCCGAGGGGGAGAGACCCAGTACTTC. It codes for CATSDARGGETQYF.

The chain recombines TRBV5-4 with TRBJ2-7; D is perhaps TRBD1 (5 bases). There are 13 residues in the CDR3. V lost 1 base, J lost 3 bases, and 8 bases lay in between. Germline CDR1 reads SGHNT; CDR2 reads YYREEE (reference sequence). The CDR3 spells CASSLQGSYEQYV. In DNA, the CDR3 is TGTGCCAGCAGCTTGCAGGGTAGCTACGAGCAGTACGTC.

V usage is TRBV6-2 or TRBV6-3 and J usage is TRBJ1-5; TRBD1 aligns across 7 bases. V was clipped by 5 bases and J by 8 bases; unmatched bases: 3. This CDR3 has 12 amino acids. CDR1 and CDR2 from the germline V gene are MNHEY and SVGEGT. CDR3: CASSDRVEPQHF. CDR3 DNA: TGTGCCAGCAGTGACAGGGTAGAGCCCCAGCATTTT.

The chain combines TRBV5-1 with TRBJ2-1; TRBD2 agrees at 13 bases. Germline trimming cut 4 bases from V and 2 bases from J; bases unmatched to any gene: 12. The CDR3 is 19 amino acids. Germline values: CDR1 SGHRS, CDR2 YFSETQ. CDR3 loop: CASSPGLAGVGTTYNEQFF. The CDR3, as DNA: TGCGCCAGCAGCCCTGGACTAGCGGGAGTGGGGACGACCTACAATGAGCAGTTCTTC.

This chain links TRBV3-1 (or the pseudogene TRBV3-2) with TRBJ2-3; D possibly corresponds to TRBD1 (5 bases). Germline V gene sequence: CDR1 LGHDT, CDR2 YNNKEL (reference sequence). V lost 7 bases, J lost 0 bases, and 11 bases lay in between. This CDR3 region has 14 residues. CDR3 protein: CASKGQISTDTQYF. In nucleotides, the CDR3 is TGTGCCAGCAAGGGGCAGATTAGCACAGATACGCAGTATTTT.

The CDR3 sequence is CASSLGTSYYNEQFF. In DNA, the CDR3 is TGTGCCAGCAGTTTAGGGACTAGTTATTACAATGAGCAGTTCTTC. This chain joins TRBV27 and TRBJ2-1; 8 bases agree with TRBD2. V gave up 2 bases and J gave up 4 bases; unmatched junction bases: 4. This CDR3 region has 15 residues. Looked up from germline, CDR1 is MNHEY and CDR2 is SMNVEV (reference sequence).

This sequence joins TRBV2 and TRBJ2-5; tentative D call: TRBD1 (5 bases). Germline CDR1 SNHLY, CDR2 FYNNEI. The CDR3 has 13 residues. V lost 9 bases to trimming and J lost 0 bases, with 11 bases between them. In DNA, the CDR3 is TGTGCCAGGGCTGGACAAGACCAAGAGACCCAGTACTTC. It codes for CARAGQDQETQYF.

The chain employs TRBV3-1 (or the pseudogene TRBV3-2) and TRBJ2-1; 11 bases fit TRBD2. Germline V CDR1 and CDR2: LGHDT, YNNKEL (reference sequence). CDR3 length equals 20 residues. V lost 1 base, J lost 2 bases, and 13 bases stayed unmatched. This chain's CDR3 is CASSQGPMRKTSGTYNEQFF. The DNA of the CDR3 is TGTGCCAGCAGCCAAGGGCCGATGAGAAAGACTAGCGGGACCTACAATGAGCAGTTCTTC.

The chain is built from TRBV11-3 and TRBJ2-5; 7 bases line up with TRBD2. The CDR3 runs to 17 residues. V gave up 1 base and J gave up 5 bases; unmatched junction bases: 13. Germline V gene lookup returns CDR1 SGHNT and CDR2 YENEEA. The CDR3 spells CASSLGQLSGEGETQYF. The CDR3 DNA follows: TGTGCCAGCAGCTTAGGGCAGCTGAGCGGGGAGGGGGAGACCCAGTACTTC.

This chain links TRBV6-6 with TRBJ2-7; 11 bases are a match to TRBD1. There are 18 residues in the CDR3. The V gene's germline CDR1 is MNHNY and CDR2 SVGAGI (reference sequence). The V segment lost 5 bases and the J segment 0 bases; nucleotides outside the gene matches: 12. CDR3: CASSPRDRGRCSSYEQYF. In DNA, the CDR3 is TGTGCCAGCAGTCCCCGGGACAGGGGGAGATGTAGCTCCTACGAGCAGTACTTC.